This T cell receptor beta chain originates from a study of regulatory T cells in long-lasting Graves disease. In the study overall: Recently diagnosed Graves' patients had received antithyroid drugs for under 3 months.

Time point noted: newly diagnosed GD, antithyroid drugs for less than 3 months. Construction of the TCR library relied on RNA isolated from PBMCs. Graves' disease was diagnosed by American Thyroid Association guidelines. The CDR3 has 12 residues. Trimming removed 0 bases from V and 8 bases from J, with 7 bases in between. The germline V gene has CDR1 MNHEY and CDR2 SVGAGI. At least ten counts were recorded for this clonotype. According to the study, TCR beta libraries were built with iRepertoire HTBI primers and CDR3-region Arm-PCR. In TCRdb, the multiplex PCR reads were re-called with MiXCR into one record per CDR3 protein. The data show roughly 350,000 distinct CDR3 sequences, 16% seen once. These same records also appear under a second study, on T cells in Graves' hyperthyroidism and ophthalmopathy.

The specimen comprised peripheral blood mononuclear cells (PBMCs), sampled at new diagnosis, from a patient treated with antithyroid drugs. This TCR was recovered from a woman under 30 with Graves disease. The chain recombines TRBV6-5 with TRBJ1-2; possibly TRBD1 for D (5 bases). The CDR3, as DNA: TGTGCCAGCAGTTACTCGGGGGGAGGCTACACCTTC. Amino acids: CASSYSGGGYTF.